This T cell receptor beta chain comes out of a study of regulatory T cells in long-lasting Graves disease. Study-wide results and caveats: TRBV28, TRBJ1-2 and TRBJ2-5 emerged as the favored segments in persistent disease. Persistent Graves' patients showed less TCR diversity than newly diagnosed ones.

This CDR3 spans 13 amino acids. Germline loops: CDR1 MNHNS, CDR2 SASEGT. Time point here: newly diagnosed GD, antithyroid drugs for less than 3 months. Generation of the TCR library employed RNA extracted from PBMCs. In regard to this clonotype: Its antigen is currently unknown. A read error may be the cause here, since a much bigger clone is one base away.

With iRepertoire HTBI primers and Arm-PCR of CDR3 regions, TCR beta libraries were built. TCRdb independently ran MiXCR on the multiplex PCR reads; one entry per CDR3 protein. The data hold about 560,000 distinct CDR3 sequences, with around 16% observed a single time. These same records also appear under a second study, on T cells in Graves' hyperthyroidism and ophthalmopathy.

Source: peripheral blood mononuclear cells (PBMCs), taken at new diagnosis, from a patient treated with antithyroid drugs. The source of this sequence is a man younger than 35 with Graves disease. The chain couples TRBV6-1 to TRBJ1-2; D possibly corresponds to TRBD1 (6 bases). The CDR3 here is CASARGGNYGYAF. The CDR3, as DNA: TGTGCCAGCGCCAGAGGGGGAAACTATGGCTACGCCTTC.